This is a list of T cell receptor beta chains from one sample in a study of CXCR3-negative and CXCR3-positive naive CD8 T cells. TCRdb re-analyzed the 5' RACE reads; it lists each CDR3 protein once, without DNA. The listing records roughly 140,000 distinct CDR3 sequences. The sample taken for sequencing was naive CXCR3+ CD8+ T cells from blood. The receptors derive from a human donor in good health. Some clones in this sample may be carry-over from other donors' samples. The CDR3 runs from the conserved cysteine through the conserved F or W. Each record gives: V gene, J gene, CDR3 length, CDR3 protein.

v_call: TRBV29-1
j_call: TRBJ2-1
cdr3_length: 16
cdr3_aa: CSVEGRGPSGGDEQFF

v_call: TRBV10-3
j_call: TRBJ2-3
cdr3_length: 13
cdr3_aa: CAISEGGTDTQYF

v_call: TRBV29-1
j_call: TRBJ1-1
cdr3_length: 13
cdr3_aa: CSETGQTNTEAFF

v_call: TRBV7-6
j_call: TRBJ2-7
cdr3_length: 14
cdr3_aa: CASSPRGSSYEQYF

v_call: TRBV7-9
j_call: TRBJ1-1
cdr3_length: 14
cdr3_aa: CARSGDRVNTEAFF

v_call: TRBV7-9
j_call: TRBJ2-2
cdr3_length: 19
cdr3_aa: CASSLQTPGLAGRGGELFF

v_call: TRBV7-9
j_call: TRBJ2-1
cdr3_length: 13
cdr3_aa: CASSLILGEVRFF

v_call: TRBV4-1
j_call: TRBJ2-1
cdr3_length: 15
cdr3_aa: CASSQEGGSGNEQFF

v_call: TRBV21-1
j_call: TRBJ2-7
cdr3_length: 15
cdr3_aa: CASSKGTNNSYEQYF

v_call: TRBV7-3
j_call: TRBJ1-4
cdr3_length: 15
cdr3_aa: CASRESGMTNEKLFF

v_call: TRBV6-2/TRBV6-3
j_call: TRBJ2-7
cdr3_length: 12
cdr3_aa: CASGGPPFEQYF

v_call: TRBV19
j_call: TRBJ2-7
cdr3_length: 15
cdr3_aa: CASSIGIGTGREQYF

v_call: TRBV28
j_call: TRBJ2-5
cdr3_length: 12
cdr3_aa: CATSGVQETQYF

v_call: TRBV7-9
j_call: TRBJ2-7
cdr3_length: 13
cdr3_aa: CASSSSDRYEQYF

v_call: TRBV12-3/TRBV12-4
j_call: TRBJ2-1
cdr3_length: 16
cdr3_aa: CASSPWTSGGEYEQFF

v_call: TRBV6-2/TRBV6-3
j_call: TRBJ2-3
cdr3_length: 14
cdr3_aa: CASLNGGHTDTQYF

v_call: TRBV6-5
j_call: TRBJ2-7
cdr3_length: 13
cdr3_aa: CASSYYRSYEQYF